This T cell receptor (beta chain) stems from a study of blood T cells in healthy people across ages. A J-beta primer mix and a sample-barcoded 5' primer were used in a second PCR of roughly 6 to 12 cycles. TCRdb called the 5' RACE reads again in MiXCR, with one record for every CDR3 protein. The table shows around 1,800,000 distinct CDR3 sequences, with about 39% occurring only once. Concerning this clonotype: Its antigen is unidentified.

General study points: The fall in TCR beta diversity per million T cells was roughly linear with age. In these data, TCR beta diversity tracked strongly with naive T cell percentage. It was the long-lived donors that had more naive CD4+ cells and higher diversity than aged donors. Unsorted PBMCs blocked a conclusive comparison of naive and antigen-experienced cells.

The receptor was derived from a human donor in good health. Sequenced material: blood.

In DNA form, the CDR3 reads TGCAGTGCTAGGGCTGGGAGGGCTGAAGCTTTCTTT. Residues: CSARAGRAEAFF. V gene TRBV20-1 combines with J gene TRBJ1-1; D is unresolved. The ends were cut back, 3 bases at V and 6 bases at J, with 11 bases in the middle. This CDR3 is 12 amino acids long. CDR1 is DFQATT and CDR2 is SNEGSKA in the germline V gene (reference sequence).